A selection of T cell receptor beta chains follows, all from one sample in a study of cytomegalovirus exposure and HLA in healthy donors. Using immunoSEQ multiplex PCR, the repertoire was profiled, and TCRdb retains in-frame clones only, with some absent. The sample records roughly 330,000 clones, about 90% being singletons. Sequences were obtained from PBMCs. These TCRs come from a woman between 25 and 40 years old in good health and CMV-seropositive. CDR3s include the opening cysteine and the closing phenylalanine or tryptophan. Each record gives: CDR3 length, J gene, clone size, D gene, V gene, CDR3 DNA, CDR3 protein. D genes are given only for firm matches. Part of the rows lack a size; the others show once, few, many or a class for expanded clones.

14	TRBJ2-7	-	-	TRBV25-1	TGTGCCAGCAGTGAATTCCGGGGGCAATACGAGCAGTACTTC	CASSEFRGQYEQYF
13	TRBJ2-7	-	-	TRBV5-1	TGCGCCAGCAGCTTGACAGGGTCCTACGAGCAGTACTTC	CASSLTGSYEQYF
18	TRBJ2-3	-	-	TRBV4-3	TGCGCCAGCAGCCAAGATTACTCGTGGGCAGGGCTTGGAGATACGCAGTATTTT	CASSQDYSWAGLGDTQYF
13	TRBJ2-1	-	-	TRBV5-4	TGTGCCAGCAGCTTCGGAACTTACAATGAGCAGTTCTTC	CASSFGTYNEQFF
20	TRBJ1-2	once	-	TRBV11-3	TGTGCCAGACAGATCAGGGACCCCGAGACGATTATAGCCCCTAACTATGGCTACACCTTC	CARQIRDPETIIAPNYGYTF
17	TRBJ2-1	-	TRBD1	TRBV11-3	TGTGCCAGCAGCCCTAGGACAGGGGGGAGCTCCTACAATGAGCAGTTCTTC	CASSPRTGGSSYNEQFF
15	TRBJ2-2	-	TRBD1	TRBV9	TGTGCCAGCAGCGTAGGACAGGGGTTGGACGGGGAGCTGTTTTTT	CASSVGQGLDGELFF
16	TRBJ2-1	few	-	TRBV5-4	TGTGCCAGCAGCTCAAACGGGGGAGGACCTTACAATGAGCAGTTCTTC	CASSSNGGGPYNEQFF
16	TRBJ2-1	-	-	TRBV29-1	TGCAGCGTTGAAGATTTTTGGACGGTACAGGACAATGAGCAGTTCTTC	CSVEDFWTVQDNEQFF
15	TRBJ1-3	-	-	TRBV28	TGTGCCAGCAGTTTTGGGGGAAGCTCTGGAAACACCATATATTTT	CASSFGGSSGNTIYF
14	TRBJ1-4	-	TRBD1	TRBV6-4	TGTGCCAGCAGTCGGGACAGAAGTTCTGAAAAACTGTTTTTT	CASSRDRSSEKLFF
14	TRBJ1-4	-	TRBD1	TRBV7-9	TGTGCCAGCAGCGCCCCAGGGGGTAATGAAAAACTGTTTTTT	CASSAPGGNEKLFF
13	TRBJ1-2	-	-	TRBV28	TGTGCCAGCAGTTCCCGGATAGACTATGGCTACACCTTC	CASSSRIDYGYTF
16	TRBJ2-7	-	TRBD2	TRBV7-2	TGTGCCAGCAGCTTAGAGGCGGTAGCGGGAATCTACGAGCAGTACTTC	CASSLEAVAGIYEQYF
15	TRBJ2-7	-	TRBD1	TRBV11-3	TGTGCCAGCAGCAGTCGGACAGGGGGTCTGAGTGAGCAGTACTTC	CASSSRTGGLSEQYF
16	TRBJ2-3	once	TRBD2	TRBV28	TGTGCCAGCAGTTTATGGGCTAGCGGGGGCACAGATACGCAGTATTTT	CASSLWASGGTDTQYF
11	TRBJ2-4	-	-	TRBV13	TGTGCCAGCAGCTTAGGCGGCTTTCAGTACTTC	CASSLGGFQYF
14	TRBJ1-2	-	-	TRBV28	TGTGCCAGCAATGAGCGGGGGCGTAGCTATGGCTACACCTTC	CASNERGRSYGYTF
16	TRBJ1-2	once	-	TRBV5-6	TGTGCCAGCAGCCCCTATGCGGGGCCTTTGGACTATGGCTACACCTTC	CASSPYAGPLDYGYTF
13	TRBJ1-6	-	-	TRBV15	TGTGCCACCAGCAGAGGGGGGAATTCACCCCTCCACTTT	CATSRGGNSPLHF
14	TRBJ2-7	-	-	TRBV7-2	TGTGCCAGCAGCCTATTGGACAAGTCCTACGAGCAGTACTTC	CASSLLDKSYEQYF
14	TRBJ2-7	few	TRBD1	TRBV27	TGTGCCAGCACCAGTTTTGGGAGCACAGGGGTCCCGTACTTC	CASTSFGSTGVPYF
13	TRBJ1-1	once	-	TRBV7-3	TGTGCCAGCAGCTTCCGGACAGACACTGAAGCTTTCTTT	CASSFRTDTEAFF
10	TRBJ1-2	once	-	TRBV9	TGTGCCAGCAGAGGTAGGGGCTACACCTTC	CASRGRGYTF
16	TRBJ2-7	-	-	TRBV7-6	TGTGCCAGCAGCTTAGAGGCAGGGGATTCTGGCTACGAGCAGTACTTC	CASSLEAGDSGYEQYF
13	TRBJ2-7	-	TRBD1	TRBV27	TGTGCCAGCAGTTTTGCCAGGGGGTACGAGCAGTACTTC	CASSFARGYEQYF
14	TRBJ2-2	-	-	TRBV4-2	TGTGCCAGCAGCCAAGGCGGGGTCACCGGGGAGCTGTTTTTT	CASSQGGVTGELFF
14	TRBJ2-5	-	TRBD2	TRBV9	TGTGCCAGCAGCCTAAGCGGGGACTGGGAGACCCAGTACTTC	CASSLSGDWETQYF
14	TRBJ1-2	-	TRBD1	TRBV6-6	TGTGCCAGCAGTAAAGGGACAGTAGGCTATGGCTACACCTTC	CASSKGTVGYGYTF
14	TRBJ2-7	-	TRBD1	TRBV9	TGTGCCAGCAGCGTCGGGACAGTGTCCTACGAGCAGTACTTC	CASSVGTVSYEQYF
16	TRBJ2-1	-	TRBD2	TRBV11-2	TGTGCCAGCAGCTTAGCCCGACTAGCGGGGAACAATGAGCAGTTCTTC	CASSLARLAGNNEQFF
14	TRBJ1-5	few	TRBD1	TRBV11-2	TGTGCCAGCAGCCCAACAGGGGAGGATCAGCCCCAGCATTTT	CASSPTGEDQPQHF
10	TRBJ2-2	-	-	TRBV6-5	TGTGCCAGTTTCGCCGGGGAGCTGTTTTTT	CASFAGELFF
14	TRBJ2-1	-	-	TRBV30	TGTGCCTGGAGTATGGGACTCACCTACAATGAGCAGTTCTTC	CAWSMGLTYNEQFF
15	TRBJ2-3	-	-	TRBV13	TGTGCCAGCAGCCTAGGAACAGGGAGGACAGATACGCAGTATTTT	CASSLGTGRTDTQYF
14	TRBJ2-1	-	TRBD2	TRBV6-5	TGTGCCAGCAGAGCGGGACTAGCCAACAATGAGCAGTTCTTC	CASRAGLANNEQFF
15	TRBJ1-5	-	-	TRBV6-6	TGTGCCAGCCTGATGGGCCTAGCTAGCAATCAGCCCCAGCATTTT	CASLMGLASNQPQHF
13	TRBJ2-5	-	-	TRBV30	TGTGCCTGGTCTACAGGGAATTTGGAGACCCAGTACTTC	CAWSTGNLETQYF
16	TRBJ1-4	-	-	TRBV7-9	TGTGCCAGCAGCTTAGCCCTACAGGGTTATAATGAAAAACTGTTTTTT	CASSLALQGYNEKLFF
17	TRBJ2-1	once	TRBD2	TRBV9	TGTGCCAGCAGCGTAGCTCTCGCGGGAGGAACCTACAATGAGCAGTTCTTC	CASSVALAGGTYNEQFF
17	TRBJ2-2	once	-	TRBV15	TGTGCCACCAGCAGAGATTTGGGGGGCGCTTACACCGGGGAGCTGTTTTTT	CATSRDLGGAYTGELFF
14	TRBJ1-2	-	-	TRBV28	TGTGCCAGCAGTGAAGGGGGTGTGGAATATGGCTACACCTTC	CASSEGGVEYGYTF
15	TRBJ2-7	-	TRBD1	TRBV7-9	TGTGCCAGCAGCTTAGGGGGACAGGGACTGGGCGAGCAGTACTTC	CASSLGGQGLGEQYF
15	TRBJ2-3	-	TRBD2	TRBV6-5	TGTGCCAGCGGGAGGGGCGCTGGGTACACAGATACGCAGTATTTT	CASGRGAGYTDTQYF
13	TRBJ1-2	-	TRBD1	TRBV6-1	TGTGCCAGCCCACAGGGGGCCGGCTATGGCTACACCTTC	CASPQGAGYGYTF
13	TRBJ1-2	-	TRBD1	TRBV27	TGTGCCAGCAGTTTTGGTACAGGGGGAGGCTACACCTTC	CASSFGTGGGYTF
16	TRBJ2-1	-	-	TRBV9	TGTGCCAGCAGCGCCAACAGGAACGCGGGGAACAATGAGCAGTTCTTC	CASSANRNAGNNEQFF
15	TRBJ2-1	-	TRBD2	TRBV9	TGTGCCAGCAGCGTAGTAAGCGGGGGGGCCGATCCCGTGTTCTTC	CASSVVSGGADPVFF
15	TRBJ2-7	once	-	TRBV6-5	TGTGCCAGCAGTTACTCCCGGGACACCTCCTACGAGCAGTACTTC	CASSYSRDTSYEQYF
13	TRBJ1-5	-	TRBD1	TRBV6-5	TGTGCCAGCAGTTACGGGACAGGGAAGCCCCAGCATTTT	CASSYGTGKPQHF
14	TRBJ2-7	-	TRBD2	TRBV5-1	TGCGCCAGCAGTTCCCGGACTAGCCCGTGGGAGCAGTACTTC	CASSSRTSPWEQYF
11	TRBJ1-1	-	-	TRBV6-4	TGTGCCAGCAGTGACCAGGGGCGGGCTTTCTTT	CASSDQGRAFF
16	TRBJ2-6	-	TRBD1	TRBV13	TGTGCCAGCAGCTTGGGGACAGGGTTCGGGGCCAACGTCCTGACTTTC	CASSLGTGFGANVLTF
13	TRBJ1-1	-	-	TRBV6-5	TGTGCCAGCAGCCGACGGGGGAACACTGAAGCTTTCTTT	CASSRRGNTEAFF
16	TRBJ2-7	-	TRBD1	TRBV6-1	TGTGCCAGCAGTGATTGGACAGGGCTTAGCTCCTACGAGCAGTACTTC	CASSDWTGLSSYEQYF
13	TRBJ2-1	-	-	TRBV7-3	TGTGCCAGCAGCTTACACAACTACAATGAGCAGTTCTTC	CASSLHNYNEQFF
13	TRBJ2-7	-	-	TRBV7-3	TGTGCCAGCAGCTCGACTCCAGGCTACGAGCAGTACTTC	CASSSTPGYEQYF
15	TRBJ2-7	-	-	TRBV10-3	TGTGCCATCAATCGGGACGTCAAAAATACCTACGAGCAGTACTTC	CAINRDVKNTYEQYF
13	TRBJ2-1	-	TRBD1	TRBV29-1	TGCAGCGTTGATGGACAGGGCTACAATGAGCAGTTCTTC	CSVDGQGYNEQFF